These 17 T cell receptor beta chains share one sample of origin, sequenced in a study of technical replicates of blood from several donors. Assay: immunoSEQ multiplex PCR; the TCRdb copy retains only in-frame clones and omits some. The sample lists about 97,000 clones, roughly 95% occurring once. The sequenced material came from T cells isolated from PBMCs. The receptors come from a human donor in good health.

The chain combines TRBV6-5 with TRBJ2-7; the match to TRBD1 covers 9 bases. The CDR3 consists of 14 residues. Germline V gene sequence: CDR1 MNHEY, CDR2 SVGAGI. The J segment lost 2 bases and the V segment lost 6 bases, leaving 5 bases of the junction unmatched. CDR3 protein: CASSRDRETYEQYF. The CDR3 coding sequence is TGTGCCAGCAGCCGGGACAGGGAAACCTACGAGCAGTACTTC.

The chain links TRBV6-1 to TRBJ2-1; D remains ambiguous. Germline CDR1 reads MNHNS; CDR2 reads SASEGT. The CDR3 is 13 amino acids. The V end was cut by 8 bases, the J end by 0 bases, with 8 bases between. The CDR3 sequence is CASPRGSYNEQFF. The CDR3 bases are TGTGCCAGCCCCAGAGGCTCCTACAATGAGCAGTTCTTC.

The chain links TRBV28 to TRBJ1-3; 9 bases map to TRBD1. With V trimmed by 6 bases and J by 5 bases, 2 bases remained unmatched. The germline CDR1 and CDR2 sequences are MDHEN and SYDVKM. The CDR3 totals 13 residues. The CDR3 reads CASRGQGRNTIYF. The CDR3 nucleotides are TGTGCCAGCAGAGGACAGGGGAGAAACACCATATATTTT.

The V gene is TRBV19, the J gene TRBJ2-7, with D maybe TRBD1 (5 bases). V was trimmed by 1 base and J by 6 bases, leaving 10 bases between them. Germline V CDR1 and CDR2: LNHDA, SQIVND (reference sequence). The CDR3 consists of 13 residues. The CDR3 DNA reads TGTGCCAGTAGTATAGCAGGGTCCGGCGAGCAGTACTTC. Its protein is CASSIAGSGEQYF.

The V call is TRBV9, the J call TRBJ1-1; D unclear. Between the trimmed V and J ends, which lost 2 bases and 2 bases, there was a span of 7 bases. CDR3 length: 13 residues. Germline CDR1 SGDLS, CDR2 YYNGEE. DNA of the CDR3: TGTGCCAGCAGCGTCCGGTTCAACACTGAAGCTTTCTTT. This gives the protein CASSVRFNTEAFF. The whole variable domain, filled in from reference TRBV9 and TRBJ1-1, reads DSGVTQTPKHLITATGQRVTLRCSPRSGDLSVYWYQQSLDQGLQFLIQYYNGEERAKGNILERFSAQQFPDLHSELNLSSLELGDSALYFCASSVRFNTEAFFGQGTRLTVV.

The chain has TRBV11-2 and TRBJ2-1; D remains unclear. Germline values: CDR1 SGHAT, CDR2 FQNNGV. The CDR3 has 16 amino acids. The V gene lost 2 bases and the J gene lost 5 bases, with 16 bases spanning the gap. The CDR3 region is CASSLYASVRNNEQFF. In nucleotides, the CDR3 is TGTGCCAGCAGCTTATATGCTTCGGTGCGGAACAATGAGCAGTTCTTC.

The genes are TRBV27 and TRBJ2-1; perhaps TRBD1 as D (6 bases). Germline CDR1 reads MNHEY; CDR2 reads SMNVEV (reference sequence). V shed 7 bases and J shed 7 bases, with 14 bases lying between them. This CDR3 spans 13 amino acids. The CDR3 nucleotides are TGTGCCAGCACCAGGGGCAGGGCAAATGAGCAGTTCTTC. Translation: CASTRGRANEQFF.

The chain uses TRBV28 and TRBJ1-2; no clear D. The CDR3 contains 12 residues. Germline-derived CDR1 and CDR2 are MDHEN and SYDVKM. V was cut by 3 bases and J by 7 bases, with 9 bases left in between. In DNA, the CDR3 is TGTGCCAGCAGTTTGGCCCTAGGTGGCTACACCTTC. Translating it yields CASSLALGGYTF.

The CDR3 sequence is CASSYSMGQGTEKLFF. CDR3 DNA sequence: TGTGCCAGCAGTTACTCGATGGGACAGGGTACGGAAAAACTGTTTTTT. This chain links TRBV6-5 with TRBJ1-4; TRBD1 aligns across 9 bases. The CDR3 covers 16 residues. Per germline, CDR1 MNHEY and CDR2 SVGAGI. With 0 bases clipped from V and 8 bases from J, the junction kept 7 bases outside the gene matches.

The chain carries TRBV9 and TRBJ2-2, with 10 bases lining up with TRBD2. CDR1 and CDR2 from the germline V gene are SGDLS and YYNGEE. The CDR3 loop spans 15 amino acids. The ends lost 4 bases at V and 4 bases at J; junction bases unmatched: 4. DNA for the CDR3: TGTGCCAGCAGCCCCAGGACTAGCGGCACCGGGGAGCTGTTTTTT. Translation gives CASSPRTSGTGELFF.

V gene TRBV2 combines with J gene TRBJ1-6; unclear D gene. Germline-derived CDR1 and CDR2 are SNHLY and FYNNEI. CDR3 size: 14 residues. Trimming cost V 0 bases and J 9 bases, with 9 bases left between them. The CDR3 DNA sequence: TGTGCCAGCAGTGAAGCGGCGACTCGTTCACCCCTCCACTTT. It codes for CASSEAATRSPLHF.

The chain links TRBV14 to TRBJ1-2; weak D call: TRBD1 (5 bases). CDR3 length: 13 amino acids. V gave up 1 base and J gave up 4 bases, with 7 bases separating them. Germline V lookup: CDR1 SGHDN, CDR2 FVKESK. The CDR3 nucleotides are TGTGCCAGCAGCCAAGGACAGACCTATGGCTACACCTTC. It yields the protein CASSQGQTYGYTF. Full variable domain (outside the CDR3, taken from reference TRBV14 and TRBJ1-2): EAGVTQFPSHSVIEKGQTVTLRCDPISGHDNLYWYRRVMGKEIKFLLHFVKESKQDESGMPNNRFLAERTGGTYSTLKVQPAELEDSGVYFCASSQGQTYGYTFGSGTRLTVV.

The V call is TRBV7-2, the J call TRBJ2-3; TRBD2 aligns across 7 bases. CDR3 length: 17 amino acids. The V and J ends lost 3 bases and 6 bases, in that order; junction bases with no gene match: 15. CDR1 SGHTA and CDR2 FQGNSA come from the germline V gene. DNA for the CDR3: TGTGCCAGCAGCTTCTTCGGCGCTAGCGGAGAACCTGATACGCAGTATTTT. As protein: CASSFFGASGEPDTQYF.

The chain is built from TRBV5-4 and TRBJ2-2; possibly TRBD1 for D (6 bases). CDR1 and CDR2 from the germline V gene are SGHNT and YYREEE (reference sequence). The length of the CDR3 is 16 residues. With 0 bases removed from V and 2 bases from J, the gap between germline ends came to 11 bases. The CDR3 bases are TGTGCCAGCAGCTTGGGTTACAGGGCCAACACCGGGGAGCTGTTTTTT. Its protein product is CASSLGYRANTGELFF.

The chain links TRBV6-5 to TRBJ1-2; unclear D gene. This CDR3 contains 15 residues. Per germline, CDR1 MNHEY and CDR2 SVGAGI. Between the trimmed V and J ends, which lost 2 bases and 4 bases, there was a span of 14 bases. CDR3 DNA: TGTGCCAGCAGTTACCCCTTACACCGAACCTATGGCTACACCTTC. It is translated as CASSYPLHRTYGYTF.

The gene calls are TRBV2 and TRBJ2-1; weak D call: TRBD2 (5 bases). Germline lookup yields CDR1 SNHLY and CDR2 FYNNEI. Trimming stripped 7 bases from V and 9 bases from J, with 13 bases between. CDR3 length: 12 residues. As DNA, the CDR3 is TGTGCCAGCAATCAAGAGGGAACTGAGCAGTTCTTC. Encoded protein: CASNQEGTEQFF.

This rearrangement joins TRBV7-3 to TRBJ2-1, with 8 bases matching TRBD1. The CDR3 length is 14 residues. Germline CDR1 is SGHTA and CDR2 is FQGTGA. V lost 6 bases to trimming and J lost 7 bases; unmatched junction nucleotides: 8. Written as DNA, the CDR3 is TGTGCCAGCAGTGTAGGACAGGGTTATAATGAGCAGTTCTTC. Translated, it gives CASSVGQGYNEQFF.